This TCR beta chain was sequenced during a study of blood T cells in healthy people across ages. Study-level points and caveats: Older individuals had lower TCR beta diversity per million T cells (the decline was roughly linear). There was a strong correlation between TCR beta diversity and naive T cell percentage.

Looked up from germline, CDR1 is SGHAT and CDR2 is FQNNGV. CDR3 length: 14 residues. The V and J ends lost 6 bases and 1 base respectively, with 12 bases between them. Concerning this clonotype: What it recognizes is unknown.

For the second PCR, which ran for roughly 6 to 12 cycles, a sample-barcoded 5' primer and a J-beta primer mix were used. TCRdb reprocessed the 5' RACE reads with MiXCR, giving one entry per CDR3 protein. The table shows some 1.4 million distinct CDR3 sequences, with 35% to 45% occurring only once. There were healthy Caucasian individuals from Russia, aged roughly 6 to 100, serving as donors. Total RNA was isolated from each sample in quantities of at least 6 micrograms. J is TRBJ2-5 and V is TRBV11-2; TRBD1 is a possible D gene (7 bases). Specimen: blood. The sequence was obtained from a woman aged 18-29 years in good health. The CDR3 region is CASRPGGLQETQYF. CDR3 sequence (DNA): TGTGCCAGCAGGCCAGGGGGACTCCAAGAGACCCAGTACTTC.